These T cell receptor beta chains were read from a single sample in a study of blood T cell repertoires in COVID-19. TCRdb's copy holds only in-frame clones and misses some; the assay was immunoSEQ multiplex PCR. There are some 250,000 clones in the sample; around 85% occur only once, and approximately 2% lies in the top ten. Sequences were obtained from PBMCs or T cells enriched from blood (not recorded which). These TCRs come from a woman between 45 and 65 years old who had recovered from COVID-19. CDR3s include the opening cysteine and the closing phenylalanine or tryptophan. Fields, in order: D gene, V gene, J gene, clone size, CDR3 protein, CDR3 DNA. The D gene is left open where the match is weak. Size is omitted from some rows. Given values are once, few, many or a class for expanded clones.

d_gene: .
v_gene: TRBV9
j_gene: TRBJ1-1
abundance: .
CDR3aa: CASSGMVATEAFF
CDR3nt: TGTGCCAGCAGTGGTATGGTGGCGACAGAAGCTTTCTTT

d_gene: .
v_gene: TRBV18
j_gene: TRBJ1-1
abundance: .
CDR3aa: CASSPRVGTEAFF
CDR3nt: TGTGCCAGCTCACCGAGGGTGGGAACTGAAGCTTTCTTT

d_gene: .
v_gene: TRBV19
j_gene: TRBJ2-2
abundance: once
CDR3aa: CAAQGGENTGELFF
CDR3nt: TGTGCCGCCCAGGGCGGAGAGAACACCGGGGAGCTGTTTTTT

d_gene: TRBD1
v_gene: TRBV4-1
j_gene: TRBJ2-2
abundance: medium-sized
CDR3aa: CASSPIQGAVGELFF
CDR3nt: TGCGCCAGCAGTCCCATTCAGGGGGCGGTCGGGGAGCTGTTTTTT

d_gene: .
v_gene: TRBV6-5
j_gene: TRBJ2-2
abundance: .
CDR3aa: CASSWRSTGELFF
CDR3nt: TGTGCCAGCAGTTGGAGGAGCACCGGGGAGCTGTTTTTT

d_gene: TRBD2
v_gene: TRBV5-1
j_gene: TRBJ2-7
abundance: .
CDR3aa: CASRLAGTYEQYF
CDR3nt: TGCGCCAGCCGACTAGCGGGGACCTACGAGCAGTACTTC

d_gene: TRBD2
v_gene: TRBV7-6
j_gene: TRBJ2-1
abundance: .
CDR3aa: CASSPRTSGSSDEQFF
CDR3nt: TGTGCCAGCAGCCCCCGGACTAGCGGGAGTAGCGATGAGCAGTTCTTC

d_gene: .
v_gene: TRBV24-1
j_gene: TRBJ2-1
abundance: .
CDR3aa: CATSDTSGYKPSNEQFF
CDR3nt: TGTGCCACCAGTGACACCTCGGGGTATAAGCCATCCAATGAGCAGTTCTTC

d_gene: .
v_gene: TRBV7-9
j_gene: TRBJ1-1
abundance: .
CDR3aa: CASSFLTEAFF
CDR3nt: TGTGCCAGCAGCTTCCTCACTGAAGCTTTCTTT

d_gene: TRBD2
v_gene: TRBV5-5
j_gene: TRBJ2-7
abundance: .
CDR3aa: CASSLASGSQYEQYF
CDR3nt: TGTGCCAGCAGCTTGGCTAGCGGGAGTCAGTACGAGCAGTACTTC

d_gene: TRBD2
v_gene: TRBV27
j_gene: TRBJ2-1
abundance: .
CDR3aa: CASSLVPGRGYNEQFF
CDR3nt: TGTGCCAGCAGTCTCGTGCCCGGGAGGGGCTACAATGAGCAGTTCTTC

d_gene: .
v_gene: TRBV9
j_gene: TRBJ1-2
abundance: .
CDR3aa: CASSLTNYGYTF
CDR3nt: TGTGCCAGCAGTTTAACTAACTATGGCTACACCTTC

d_gene: .
v_gene: TRBV6-6
j_gene: TRBJ1-5
abundance: .
CDR3aa: CASSYSDGGSNQPQHF
CDR3nt: TGTGCCAGCAGTTACTCGGATGGGGGGAGCAATCAGCCCCAGCATTTT

d_gene: TRBD1
v_gene: TRBV9
j_gene: TRBJ2-1
abundance: .
CDR3aa: CASSPLGTGDGNEQFF
CDR3nt: TGTGCCAGCAGCCCCTTGGGGACAGGGGATGGGAATGAGCAGTTCTTC

d_gene: TRBD1
v_gene: TRBV2
j_gene: TRBJ1-5
abundance: .
CDR3aa: CASHRDRGLHQPQHF
CDR3nt: TGTGCCAGCCATCGGGACAGGGGACTTCATCAGCCCCAGCATTTT

d_gene: .
v_gene: TRBV13
j_gene: TRBJ2-7
abundance: .
CDR3aa: CASSPSSYEQYF
CDR3nt: TGTGCCAGCAGCCCTAGCTCCTACGAGCAGTACTTC

d_gene: .
v_gene: TRBV10-1
j_gene: TRBJ1-3
abundance: .
CDR3aa: CASRRDFGNTIYF
CDR3nt: TGCGCCAGCCGACGGGACTTTGGAAACACCATATATTTT

d_gene: TRBD2
v_gene: TRBV5-1
j_gene: TRBJ2-7
abundance: .
CDR3aa: CASSLSGTSSHEQYF
CDR3nt: TGCGCCAGCAGCTTATCCGGGACTAGCAGCCACGAGCAGTACTTC

d_gene: .
v_gene: TRBV3-1/TRBV3-2
j_gene: TRBJ1-6
abundance: .
CDR3aa: CASSQVQGNSPLHF
CDR3nt: TGTGCCAGCAGCCAAGTCCAGGGAAATTCACCCCTCCACTTT

d_gene: TRBD2
v_gene: TRBV27
j_gene: TRBJ2-7
abundance: few
CDR3aa: CASSLSLLAGAYEQYF
CDR3nt: TGTGCCAGCAGTTTATCGCTACTAGCGGGGGCCTACGAGCAGTACTTC

d_gene: TRBD1
v_gene: TRBV29-1
j_gene: TRBJ2-7
abundance: .
CDR3aa: CSVGQGANEQYF
CDR3nt: TGCAGCGTAGGACAGGGGGCGAACGAGCAGTACTTC

d_gene: TRBD1
v_gene: TRBV2
j_gene: TRBJ1-5
abundance: .
CDR3aa: CASTGTGYQPQHF
CDR3nt: TGTGCCAGCACCGGGACAGGGTATCAGCCCCAGCATTTT